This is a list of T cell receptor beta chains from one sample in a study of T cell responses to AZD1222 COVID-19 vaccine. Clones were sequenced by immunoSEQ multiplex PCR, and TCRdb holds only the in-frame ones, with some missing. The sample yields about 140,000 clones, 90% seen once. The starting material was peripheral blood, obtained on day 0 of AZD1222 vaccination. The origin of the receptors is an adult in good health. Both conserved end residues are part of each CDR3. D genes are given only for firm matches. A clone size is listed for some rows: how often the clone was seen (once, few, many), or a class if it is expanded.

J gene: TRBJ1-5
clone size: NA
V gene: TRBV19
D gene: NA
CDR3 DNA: TGTGCCAGTAGTTTTGGCCGGATCAGGGGTACTAGCAATCAGCCCCAGCATTTT
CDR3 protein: CASSFGRIRGTSNQPQHF

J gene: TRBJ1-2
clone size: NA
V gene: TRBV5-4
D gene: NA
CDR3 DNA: TGTGCCAGCAGAAGGGGGACGGCCTCTAACTATGGCTACACCTTC
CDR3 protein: CASRRGTASNYGYTF

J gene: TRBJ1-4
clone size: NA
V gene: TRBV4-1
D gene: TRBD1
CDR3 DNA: TGCGCCAGCAGCCAAACCGACAGGGCTACTAATGAAAAACTGTTTTTT
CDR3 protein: CASSQTDRATNEKLFF

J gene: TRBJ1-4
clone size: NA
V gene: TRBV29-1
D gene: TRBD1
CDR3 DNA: TGCAGCGTGATGGGACAGGGTACGGAAAAACTGTTTTTT
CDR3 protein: CSVMGQGTEKLFF

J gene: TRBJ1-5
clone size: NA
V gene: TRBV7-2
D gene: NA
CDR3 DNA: TGTGCCAGCACCCCTGGTAATAGCAATCAGCCCCAGCATTTT
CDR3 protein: CASTPGNSNQPQHF

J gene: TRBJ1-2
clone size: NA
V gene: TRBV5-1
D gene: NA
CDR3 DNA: TGCGCCAGCAGCTTGGGGGACTTACAGGCCACGGGCTACACCTTC
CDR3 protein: CASSLGDLQATGYTF

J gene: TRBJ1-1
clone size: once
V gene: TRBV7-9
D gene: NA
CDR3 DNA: TGTGCCAGCAGCTTAGCGCGGCTGGGGCGCCCGGGGGACACTGAAGCTTTCTTT
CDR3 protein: CASSLARLGRPGDTEAFF

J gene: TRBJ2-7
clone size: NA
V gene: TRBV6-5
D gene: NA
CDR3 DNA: TGTGCCAGCGGTAGGGCCTCCGAGCAGTACTTC
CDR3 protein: CASGRASEQYF

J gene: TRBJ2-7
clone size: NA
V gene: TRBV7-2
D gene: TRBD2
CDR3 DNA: TGTGCCAGCAGTCTCGGGACTAGCGGGAGGAAGGGCTACGAGCAGTACTTC
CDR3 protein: CASSLGTSGRKGYEQYF

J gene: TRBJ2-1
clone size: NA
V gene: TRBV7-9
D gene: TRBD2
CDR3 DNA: TGTGCCAGCGGGCTAGCGGGAGAAAATGAGCAGTTCTTC
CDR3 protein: CASGLAGENEQFF

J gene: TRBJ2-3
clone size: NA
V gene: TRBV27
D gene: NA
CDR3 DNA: TGTGCCAGCGGGAGAGGAGGATCGACAGATACGCAGTATTTT
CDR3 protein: CASGRGGSTDTQYF

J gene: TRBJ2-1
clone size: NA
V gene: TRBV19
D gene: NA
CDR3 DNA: TGTGCCAGTACCGAAAGGACCTACAATGAGCAGTTCTTC
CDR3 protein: CASTERTYNEQFF

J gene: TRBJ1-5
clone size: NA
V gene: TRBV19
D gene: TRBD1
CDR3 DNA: TGTGCCAGTAGTATAGATCCGGACAGGGCCAATCAGCCCCAGCATTTT
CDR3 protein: CASSIDPDRANQPQHF

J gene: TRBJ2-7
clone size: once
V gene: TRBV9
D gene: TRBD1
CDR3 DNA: TGTGCCAGCAGCGCCCGGGACAGGGATACCTACGAGCAGTACTTC
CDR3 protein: CASSARDRDTYEQYF

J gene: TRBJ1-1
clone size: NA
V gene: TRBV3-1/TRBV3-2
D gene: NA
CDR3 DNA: TGTGCCAGCAGACCCCCGGGGGCAGGGACGTTAGGGACTGAAGCTTTCTTT
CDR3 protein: CASRPPGAGTLGTEAFF

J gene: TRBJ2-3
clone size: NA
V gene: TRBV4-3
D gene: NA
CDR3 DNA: TGCGCCAGCAGCCAAGATTCTCTGGGCACAGATACGCAGTATTTT
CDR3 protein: CASSQDSLGTDTQYF

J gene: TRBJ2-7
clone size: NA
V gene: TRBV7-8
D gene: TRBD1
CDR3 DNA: TGTGCCAGCAGCCGGACAGGGCGGGCTTTGTACGAGCAGTACTTC
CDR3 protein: CASSRTGRALYEQYF

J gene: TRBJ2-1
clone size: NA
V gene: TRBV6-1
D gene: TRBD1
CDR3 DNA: TGTGCCAGCAGTGCCCCGGGACAGGGGACCTACAATGAGCAGTTCTTC
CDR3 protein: CASSAPGQGTYNEQFF

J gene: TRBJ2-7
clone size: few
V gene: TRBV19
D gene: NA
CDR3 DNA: TGTGCCAGTAGTATAGGCCCTGACAGTACCTACGAGCAGTACTTC
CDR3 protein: CASSIGPDSTYEQYF

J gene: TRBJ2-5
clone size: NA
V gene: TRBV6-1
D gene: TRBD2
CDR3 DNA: TGTGCCAGCAGTGAACGCGGGGGAGAAGAGACCCAGTACTTC
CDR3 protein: CASSERGGEETQYF

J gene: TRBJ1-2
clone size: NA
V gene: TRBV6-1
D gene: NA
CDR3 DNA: TGTGCCAGCAGTGAAAAGGGAGGGCAGACCTATGGCTACACCTTC
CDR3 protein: CASSEKGGQTYGYTF

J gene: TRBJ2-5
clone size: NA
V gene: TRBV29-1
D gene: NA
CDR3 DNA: TGCAGCGTTGGCTCAGGCGAAGAGACCCAGTACTTC
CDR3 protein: CSVGSGEETQYF

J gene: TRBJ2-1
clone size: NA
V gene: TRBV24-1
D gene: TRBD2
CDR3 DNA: TGTGCCACCAGTGATTCATATAGCGGGGGGGCCACAAATGAGCAGTTCTTC
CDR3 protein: CATSDSYSGGATNEQFF

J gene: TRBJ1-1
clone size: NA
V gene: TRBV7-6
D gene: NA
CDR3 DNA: TGTGCCAGCAGCTTCGGAGAGGACACTGAAGCTTTCTTT
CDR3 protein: CASSFGEDTEAFF

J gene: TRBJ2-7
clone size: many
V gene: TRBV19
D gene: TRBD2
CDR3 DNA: TGTGCCAGTAGTCCCTGGACTAGCTCTCAAACCTACGAGCAGTACTTC
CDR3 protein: CASSPWTSSQTYEQYF

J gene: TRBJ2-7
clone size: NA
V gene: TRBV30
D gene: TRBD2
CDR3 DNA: TGTGCCTGGAGGGAACTCCGGGAGGTCACCTACGAGCAGTACTTC
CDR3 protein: CAWRELREVTYEQYF

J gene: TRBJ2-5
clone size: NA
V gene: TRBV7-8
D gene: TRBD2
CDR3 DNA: TGTGCCAGCAGCTTAACTAGCGGGACCATTCAAGAGACCCAGTACTTC
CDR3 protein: CASSLTSGTIQETQYF

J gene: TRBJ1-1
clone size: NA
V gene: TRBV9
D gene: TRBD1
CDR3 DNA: TGTGCCAGCAGCTCTAGCCGATCGACAGGGCGGACTGAAGCTTTCTTT
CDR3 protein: CASSSSRSTGRTEAFF

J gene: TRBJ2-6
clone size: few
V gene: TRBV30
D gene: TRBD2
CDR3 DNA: TGTGCCTGGGGAAGACGGCGCGGGGGCTCTGGGGCCAACGTCCTGACTTTC
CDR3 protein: CAWGRRRGGSGANVLTF

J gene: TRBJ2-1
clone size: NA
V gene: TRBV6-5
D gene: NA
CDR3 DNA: TGTGCCAGCAGAGGGACGGACGACTGGGATGAGCAGTTCTTC
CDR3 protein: CASRGTDDWDEQFF

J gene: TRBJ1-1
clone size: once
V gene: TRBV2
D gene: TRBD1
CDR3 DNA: TGTGCCAGCAGTGCACCCGGGACAGGCCACACTGAAGCTTTCTTT
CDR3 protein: CASSAPGTGHTEAFF

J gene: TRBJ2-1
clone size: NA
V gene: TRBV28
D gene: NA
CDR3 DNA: TGTGCGGGAGGGCAGGGGGAGTGTGAGCAGTTCTTC
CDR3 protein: CAGGQGECEQFF

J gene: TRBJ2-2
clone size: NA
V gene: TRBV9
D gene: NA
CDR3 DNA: TGTGCCAGCAGTGAACAGGGCCACGGGGAGCTGTTTTTT
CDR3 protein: CASSEQGHGELFF

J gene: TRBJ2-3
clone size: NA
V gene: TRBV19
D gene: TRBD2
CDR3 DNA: TGTGCCAGTAGTATGAGGCGGGAGGGCCGGGGCACAGATACGCAGTATTTT
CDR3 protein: CASSMRREGRGTDTQYF

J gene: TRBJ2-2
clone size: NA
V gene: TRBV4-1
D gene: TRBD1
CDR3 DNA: TGCGCCAGCAGCCAAGGCACAGGGGGCCTCACCGGGGAGCTGTTTTTT
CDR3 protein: CASSQGTGGLTGELFF

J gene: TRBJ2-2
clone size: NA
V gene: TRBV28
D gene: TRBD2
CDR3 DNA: TGTGCCACCAAAGGACTAGCGGGAGGGCCGGGCACCGGGGAGCTGTTTTTT
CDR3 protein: CATKGLAGGPGTGELFF

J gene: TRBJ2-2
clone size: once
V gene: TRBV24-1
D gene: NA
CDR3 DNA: TGTGCCACCAGCCGTGAGAGCGCAGGAGCCCTCGCCGGGGAGCTGTTTTTT
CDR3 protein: CATSRESAGALAGELFF

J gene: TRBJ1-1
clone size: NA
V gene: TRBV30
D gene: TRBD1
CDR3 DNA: TGTGCCTGGAGCACCACAGGGGTGGCTTTCTTT
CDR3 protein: CAWSTTGVAFF

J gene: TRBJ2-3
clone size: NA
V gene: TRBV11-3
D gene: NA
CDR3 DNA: TGTGCCAGCAGCTCCCGAGGCCAGCGCACAGATACGCAGTATTTT
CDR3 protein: CASSSRGQRTDTQYF

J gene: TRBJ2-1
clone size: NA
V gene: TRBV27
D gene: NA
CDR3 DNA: TGTGCCAGCAGTTTGGCGGACGCTCCAATCAATGAGCAGTTCTTC
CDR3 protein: CASSLADAPINEQFF

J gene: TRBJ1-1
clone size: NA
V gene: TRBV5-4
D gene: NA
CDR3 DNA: TGTGCCAGCAGCTTGGGGGCCGGGAGGTTGACTGAAGCTTTCTTT
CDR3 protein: CASSLGAGRLTEAFF

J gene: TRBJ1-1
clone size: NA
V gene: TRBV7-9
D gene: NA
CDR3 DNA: TGTGCCAGCAGCTTAGGTATGCCGGGGATGGAAGCTTTCTTT
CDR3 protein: CASSLGMPGMEAFF

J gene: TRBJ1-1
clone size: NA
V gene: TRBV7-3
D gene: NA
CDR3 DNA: TGTGCCAGCAGCTTATATTCTTCCATAACGGGCACTGAAGCTTTCTTT
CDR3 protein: CASSLYSSITGTEAFF

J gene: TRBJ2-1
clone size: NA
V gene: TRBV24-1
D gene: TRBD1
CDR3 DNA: TGTGCCACCATGGCGGCAACAGGGGTTAGGGTATTCTTC
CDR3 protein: CATMAATGVRVFF

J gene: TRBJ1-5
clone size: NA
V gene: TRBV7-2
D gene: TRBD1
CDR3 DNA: TGTGCCACCGGGGGGACAGGGATGTTAGGGGATCAGCCCCAGCATTTT
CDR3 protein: CATGGTGMLGDQPQHF

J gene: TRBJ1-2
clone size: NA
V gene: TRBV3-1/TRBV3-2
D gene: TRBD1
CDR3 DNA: TGTGCCAGCAGCCAGCCAGGACAGGGGGCGACTGGCTACACCTTC
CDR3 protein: CASSQPGQGATGYTF

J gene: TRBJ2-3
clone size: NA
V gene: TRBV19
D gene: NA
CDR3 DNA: TGTGCCAGTAGTAACAGGGTGACAGATACGCAGTATTTT
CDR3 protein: CASSNRVTDTQYF

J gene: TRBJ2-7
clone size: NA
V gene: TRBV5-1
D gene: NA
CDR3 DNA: TGCGCCAGCAGCTTGTCCCCTCCCTACGAGCAGTACTTC
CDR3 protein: CASSLSPPYEQYF

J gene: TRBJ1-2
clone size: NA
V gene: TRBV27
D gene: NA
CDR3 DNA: TGTGCCAGCAGTGACCCGGGACTTCCGCGTCGGGGCTACACCTTC
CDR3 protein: CASSDPGLPRRGYTF

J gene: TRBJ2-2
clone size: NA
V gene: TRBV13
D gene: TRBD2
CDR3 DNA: TGTGCCAGCAGCGCCGTCCTAGCGGGTCCAACCGGGGAGCTGTTTTTT
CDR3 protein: CASSAVLAGPTGELFF

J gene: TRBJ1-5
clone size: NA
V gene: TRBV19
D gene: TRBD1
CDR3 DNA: TGTGCCAGTAGTCCCCTGACAGGGGGCAGGAATCAGCCCCAGCATTTT
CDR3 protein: CASSPLTGGRNQPQHF

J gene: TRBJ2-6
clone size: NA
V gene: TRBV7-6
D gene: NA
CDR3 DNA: TGTGCCAGCAGCTTATTTGGCGGAGTCAATACTGGGGCCAACGTCCTGACTTTC
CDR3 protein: CASSLFGGVNTGANVLTF

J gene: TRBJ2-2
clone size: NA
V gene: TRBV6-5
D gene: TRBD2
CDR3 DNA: TGTGCCAGCAGTTACCTAGCGGGTAACACCGGGGAGCTGTTTTTT
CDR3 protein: CASSYLAGNTGELFF

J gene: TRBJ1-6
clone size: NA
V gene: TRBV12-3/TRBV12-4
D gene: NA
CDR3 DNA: TGTGCCAGCAGTTTATGGGGGGATTCACCCCTCCACTTT
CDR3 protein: CASSLWGDSPLHF

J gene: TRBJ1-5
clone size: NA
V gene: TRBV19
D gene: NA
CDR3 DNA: TGTGCCAGTAGTATTGGGCGGAATAGCAATCAGCCCCAGCATTTT
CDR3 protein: CASSIGRNSNQPQHF

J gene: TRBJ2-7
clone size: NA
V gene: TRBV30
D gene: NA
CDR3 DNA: TGTGCCTGGAGTTTTTCGGCGGGATTTCGGTACGAGCAGTACTTC
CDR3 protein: CAWSFSAGFRYEQYF

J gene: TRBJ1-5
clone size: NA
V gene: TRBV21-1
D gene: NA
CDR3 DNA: TGTGCCAGCAGCAAAGAACAGGGCCCTAATCAGCCCCAGCATTTT
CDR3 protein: CASSKEQGPNQPQHF

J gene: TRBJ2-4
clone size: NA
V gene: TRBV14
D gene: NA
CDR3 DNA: TGTGCCAGCAGCCGCGGGGACCCGTCGAGGGTAAACATTCAGTACTTC
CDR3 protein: CASSRGDPSRVNIQYF

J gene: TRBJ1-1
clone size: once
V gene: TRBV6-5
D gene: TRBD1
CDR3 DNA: TGTGCCAGCAGTCAGGGGGCGTTGAACACTGAAGCTTTCTTT
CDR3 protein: CASSQGALNTEAFF

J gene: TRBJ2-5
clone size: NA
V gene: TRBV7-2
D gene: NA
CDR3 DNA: TGTGCCAGCAGCTTAGTTGGGCTACAAGAGACCCAGTACTTC
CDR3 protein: CASSLVGLQETQYF